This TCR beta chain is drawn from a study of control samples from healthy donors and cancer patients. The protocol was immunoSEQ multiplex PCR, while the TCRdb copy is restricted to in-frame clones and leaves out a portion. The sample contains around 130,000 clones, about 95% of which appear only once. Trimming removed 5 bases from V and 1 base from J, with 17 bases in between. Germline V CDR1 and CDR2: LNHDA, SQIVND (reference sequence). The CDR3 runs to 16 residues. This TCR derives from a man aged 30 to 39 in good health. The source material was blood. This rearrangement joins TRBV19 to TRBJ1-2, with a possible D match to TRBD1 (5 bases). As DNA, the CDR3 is TGTGCCAGTAGTCGGACAAGCGGCGTAGTTAACTATGGCTACACCTTC. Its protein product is CASSRTSGVVNYGYTF.